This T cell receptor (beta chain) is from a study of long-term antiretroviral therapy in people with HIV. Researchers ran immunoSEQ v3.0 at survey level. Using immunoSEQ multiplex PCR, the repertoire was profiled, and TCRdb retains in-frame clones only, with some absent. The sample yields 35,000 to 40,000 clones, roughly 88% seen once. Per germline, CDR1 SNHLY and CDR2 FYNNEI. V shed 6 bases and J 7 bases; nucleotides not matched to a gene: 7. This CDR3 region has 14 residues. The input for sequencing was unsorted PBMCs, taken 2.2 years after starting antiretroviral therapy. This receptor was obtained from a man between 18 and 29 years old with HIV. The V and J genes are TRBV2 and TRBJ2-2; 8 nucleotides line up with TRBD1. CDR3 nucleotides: TGTGCCAGCAGAGCAGGGGGCGCAGGCGGGGAGCTGTTTTTT. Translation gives CASRAGGAGGELFF.